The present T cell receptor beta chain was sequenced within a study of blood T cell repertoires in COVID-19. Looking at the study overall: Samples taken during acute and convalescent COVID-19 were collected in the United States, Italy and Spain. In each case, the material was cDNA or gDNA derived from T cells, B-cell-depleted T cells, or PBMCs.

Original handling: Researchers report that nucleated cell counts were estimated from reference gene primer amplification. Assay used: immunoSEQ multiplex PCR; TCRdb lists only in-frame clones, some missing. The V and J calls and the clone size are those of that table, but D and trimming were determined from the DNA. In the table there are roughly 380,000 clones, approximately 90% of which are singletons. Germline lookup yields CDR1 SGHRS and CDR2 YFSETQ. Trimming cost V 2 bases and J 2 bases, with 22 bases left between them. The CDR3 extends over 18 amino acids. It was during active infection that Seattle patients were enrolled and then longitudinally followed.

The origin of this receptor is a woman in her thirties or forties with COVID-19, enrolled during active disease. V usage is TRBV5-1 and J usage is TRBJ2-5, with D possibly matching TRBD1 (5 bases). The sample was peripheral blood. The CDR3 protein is CASSLVNPGRSKQETQYF. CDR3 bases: TGCGCCAGCAGCTTAGTCAACCCAGGGCGCTCCAAGCAAGAGACCCAGTACTTC.